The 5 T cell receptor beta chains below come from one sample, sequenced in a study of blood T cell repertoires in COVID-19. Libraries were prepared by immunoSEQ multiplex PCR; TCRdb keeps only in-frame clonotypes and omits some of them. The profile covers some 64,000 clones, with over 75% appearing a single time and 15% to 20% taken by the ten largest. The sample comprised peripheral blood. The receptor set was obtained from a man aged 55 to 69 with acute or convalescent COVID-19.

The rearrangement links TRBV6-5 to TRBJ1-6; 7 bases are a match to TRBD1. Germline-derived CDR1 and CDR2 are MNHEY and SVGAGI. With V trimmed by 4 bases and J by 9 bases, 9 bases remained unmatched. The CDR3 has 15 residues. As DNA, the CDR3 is TGTGCCAGCAGTTCGGACAGGATTCCAATTTCACCCCTCCACTTT. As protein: CASSSDRIPISPLHF.

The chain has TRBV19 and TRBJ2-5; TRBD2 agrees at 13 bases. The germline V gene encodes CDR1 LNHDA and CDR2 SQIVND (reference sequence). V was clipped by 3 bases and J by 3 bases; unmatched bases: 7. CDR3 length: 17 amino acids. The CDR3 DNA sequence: TGTGCCAGTAGTATCCCGGGACTAGCGGGGCCCAAAGAGACCCAGTACTTC. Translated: CASSIPGLAGPKETQYF.

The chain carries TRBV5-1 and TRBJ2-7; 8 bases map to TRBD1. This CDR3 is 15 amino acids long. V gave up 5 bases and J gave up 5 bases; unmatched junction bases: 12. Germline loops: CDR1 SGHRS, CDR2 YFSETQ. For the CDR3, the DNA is TGCGCCAGCAGTCGCGACAGGGGAGAGGTCGACGAGCAGTACTTC. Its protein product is CASSRDRGEVDEQYF.

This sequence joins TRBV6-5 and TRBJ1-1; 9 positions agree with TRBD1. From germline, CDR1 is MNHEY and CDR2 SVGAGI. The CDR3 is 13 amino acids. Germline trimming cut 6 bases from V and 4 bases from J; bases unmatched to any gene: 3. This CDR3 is CASRGTGSTEAFF. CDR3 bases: TGTGCCAGCAGGGGGACAGGGTCCACTGAAGCTTTCTTT.

The CDR3 DNA reads as TGTGCCAGCAGACTAGGGACAGCTAGCAATCAGCCCCAGCATTTT. Translated, it gives CASRLGTASNQPQHF. This chain joins TRBV6-5 and TRBJ1-5; 7 nucleotides line up with TRBD1. CDR3 length equals 15 residues. Germline-derived CDR1 and CDR2 are MNHEY and SVGAGI. V dropped 6 bases and J dropped 0; count of bases not matched to a gene: 5.